A selection of T cell receptor beta chains follows, all from one sample in a study of blood T cell repertoires in COVID-19. TCRdb's table, derived via immunoSEQ multiplex PCR, lists solely in-frame clones and lacks some. The table includes about 75,000 clones, roughly 88% detected once. The sample taken for sequencing was peripheral blood. The receptors derive from a human donor in a cohort sampled during active COVID-19. Both conserved end residues are part of each CDR3. Fields, in order: clone size, CDR3 length, V gene, J gene, D gene, CDR3 DNA, CDR3 protein. D genes are given only for firm matches. Not every row has a clone size; where given, it reads once, few, many or a size class.

NA	14	TRBV18	TRBJ2-1	TRBD2	TGTGCCAGCTCTCGGACTAGCGTTTACAATGAGCAGTTCTTC	CASSRTSVYNEQFF
NA	18	TRBV28	TRBJ2-1	TRBD1	TGTGCCACCGAAACCGGGACAGGGGGCTTCAGCTCCTACAATGAGCAGTTCTTC	CATETGTGGFSSYNEQFF
NA	16	TRBV4-3	TRBJ2-7	NA	TGCGCCAGCAGCCAAGATCGGATAGCGGAAGTCTACGAGCAGTACTTC	CASSQDRIAEVYEQYF
NA	13	TRBV6-5	TRBJ1-5	NA	TGTGCCAGCAGTACGGGGGTAGATCAGCCCCAGCATTTT	CASSTGVDQPQHF
NA	13	TRBV2	TRBJ2-3	NA	TGTGCCAGCGCAAGACAGGTCACTGATACGCAGTATTTT	CASARQVTDTQYF
NA	14	TRBV9	TRBJ1-2	TRBD1	TGTGCCAGCAGCGTAACAGGACAGGACTATGGCTACACCTTC	CASSVTGQDYGYTF
NA	13	TRBV7-7	TRBJ2-5	TRBD1	TGTGCTAGCAGGCCGGGACAGAAAGAGACCCAGTACTTC	CASRPGQKETQYF
NA	14	TRBV19	TRBJ1-5	TRBD1	TGTGCCAGTAAGGGACAGGGAGCCTTAGTGCCCCAGCATTTT	CASKGQGALVPQHF
once	12	TRBV28	TRBJ1-2	NA	TGTGCCGCCGAGGGAGGGAGATATGGCTACACCTTC	CAAEGGRYGYTF
NA	15	TRBV2	TRBJ2-4	TRBD2	TGTGCCAGCAGTGCGGGGACTAGCCCGAAAAACATTCGGTACTTC	CASSAGTSPKNIRYF
NA	14	TRBV5-1	TRBJ2-7	NA	TGCGCCAGCAGCTTGGGAGGACGGGGGAACGAGCAGTACTTC	CASSLGGRGNEQYF
NA	13	TRBV28	TRBJ2-5	NA	TGTGCCAGCAGTTTAGTCGTCGCGAAGACCCAGTACTTC	CASSLVVAKTQYF
NA	12	TRBV12-3/TRBV12-4	TRBJ1-1	NA	TGTGCCAGCAGTTTAGTCCCGCGATCAGCTTTCTTT	CASSLVPRSAFF
NA	12	TRBV3-1/TRBV3-2	TRBJ2-5	TRBD2	TGTGCCAGCAGATTCGGGGGGGAGACCCAGTACTTC	CASRFGGETQYF
few	16	TRBV6-5	TRBJ2-2	NA	TGTGCCAGCAGTTACTCGAATCTGCGAGGGACCGGGGAGCTGTTTTTT	CASSYSNLRGTGELFF
NA	15	TRBV5-1	TRBJ2-1	TRBD2	TGCGCCAGCAGCTTGAGTCTAGCGGGTTACAATGAGCAGTTCTTC	CASSLSLAGYNEQFF
NA	13	TRBV7-3	TRBJ2-1	TRBD2	TGTGCCAGCAGCTCCGGGGGGTACAATGAGCAGTTCTTC	CASSSGGYNEQFF
NA	15	TRBV18	TRBJ1-1	TRBD1	TGTGCCAGCTCACGGGAACAGGGGGCGCGTACTGAAGCTTTCTTT	CASSREQGARTEAFF
once	17	TRBV3-1/TRBV3-2	TRBJ1-5	TRBD1	TGTGCCAGCAGCCAAAATCCACAGGGGGTTTTCAATCAGCCCCAGCATTTT	CASSQNPQGVFNQPQHF
NA	15	TRBV7-6	TRBJ1-1	NA	TGTGCCAGCAGCTCCCCGGGGGGGGTGAACACTGAAGCTTTCTTT	CASSSPGGVNTEAFF
NA	13	TRBV2	TRBJ1-5	NA	TGTGCCAGCAGTTCAGATCGCAATCAGCCCCAGCATTTT	CASSSDRNQPQHF
once	15	TRBV29-1	TRBJ1-2	TRBD1	TGCAGCGTATCCGGGCGACTCAGGGGGCAAGGTGGCTACACCTTC	CSVSGRLRGQGGYTF
once	16	TRBV21-1	TRBJ1-4	NA	TGTGCCAGCAGCAAGGTCCCTTTCGCTCTTTGCGAGCTCGATCGTTTT	CASSKVPFALCELDRF
NA	16	TRBV28	TRBJ1-5	TRBD1	TGTGCCAGCAGCCCAGGGACAGGGAACGGCAATCAGCCCCAGCATTTT	CASSPGTGNGNQPQHF
NA	12	TRBV12-3/TRBV12-4	TRBJ2-7	NA	TGTGCCAGCAGGGACAGCTCCTACGAGCAGTACTTC	CASRDSSYEQYF
once	17	TRBV11-2	TRBJ2-2	NA	TGTGCCAGCAGCTTAGTTGGTTCAGGGCCGAACACCGGGGAGCTGTTTTTT	CASSLVGSGPNTGELFF
NA	14	TRBV5-4	TRBJ2-1	NA	TGTGCCAGCAGCCGGTCCGGGGGGCAGAATGAGCAGTTCTTC	CASSRSGGQNEQFF
NA	14	TRBV7-3	TRBJ2-1	NA	TGTGCCAGCAGCTTCGGCGGATTATACAATGAGCAGTTCTTC	CASSFGGLYNEQFF
NA	17	TRBV4-1	TRBJ2-1	NA	TGCGCCAGCAGCCAAGATGGGGGCGAAGGAATTTACAATGAGCAGTTCTTC	CASSQDGGEGIYNEQFF
NA	14	TRBV4-1	TRBJ2-1	TRBD2	TGCGCCAGCAGCCAGGGACTACCCTACAATGAGCAGTTCTTC	CASSQGLPYNEQFF
NA	15	TRBV10-3	TRBJ1-1	TRBD1	TGTGCCATCAGTGAGACAGACAGGGGTTCCACTGAAGCTTTCTTT	CAISETDRGSTEAFF
NA	18	TRBV18	TRBJ2-7	TRBD1	TGTGCCAGCTCACAATCCGGAACGACAGGGCAAGGGCCCTACGAGCAGTACTTC	CASSQSGTTGQGPYEQYF
NA	17	TRBV5-1	TRBJ2-1	TRBD2	TGCGCCAGCAGCTTTTTGGGGACTAGCGGGGTTCCAAATGAGCAGTTCTTC	CASSFLGTSGVPNEQFF
once	16	TRBV7-3	TRBJ2-7	TRBD1	TGTGCCAGCAGCACCACCTCGGGACAGGGAAACTACGAGCAGTACTTC	CASSTTSGQGNYEQYF
once	15	TRBV9	TRBJ2-5	TRBD2	TGTGCCAGCAGCGTATCTAGCGGGATACAAGAGACCCAGTACTTC	CASSVSSGIQETQYF
NA	16	TRBV3-1/TRBV3-2	TRBJ2-1	NA	TGTGCCAGCAGCCCACAGGGACTACTCTCCTACAATGAGCAGTTCTTC	CASSPQGLLSYNEQFF
NA	12	TRBV5-5	TRBJ2-7	NA	TGTGCCAGCAGCTTCACAGGGTACGAGCAGTACTTC	CASSFTGYEQYF
NA	14	TRBV10-3	TRBJ1-4	NA	TGTGCCATCAGTGACGAAGGGGCAGATGAAAAACTGTTTTTT	CAISDEGADEKLFF
NA	17	TRBV11-2	TRBJ2-7	TRBD2	TGTGCCAGCAGCTTAACTAGCGGGAGGGCCTCCCACTACGAGCAGTACTTC	CASSLTSGRASHYEQYF
once	17	TRBV28	TRBJ2-1	TRBD2	TGTGCCAGCAGTTTCCGAAGGACTAGCGGGTTTATTAATGAGCAGTTCTTC	CASSFRRTSGFINEQFF
once	15	TRBV7-9	TRBJ2-1	TRBD2	TGTGCCAGCAGCACGGGACTAGCGGGAGCCAATGAGCAGTTCTTC	CASSTGLAGANEQFF
NA	15	TRBV18	TRBJ1-1	NA	TGTGCCAGCTCACCACTGGCTCAGGGGAACACTGAAGCTTTCTTT	CASSPLAQGNTEAFF
NA	15	TRBV7-3	TRBJ1-6	NA	TGTGCCAGCAGCGAAAATGCAGGGAGGTATTCACCCCTCCACTTT	CASSENAGRYSPLHF
NA	14	TRBV6-2/TRBV6-3	TRBJ1-5	TRBD1	TGTGCCAGCAGTTTTGGACAGGGCCCTCAGCCCCAGCATTTT	CASSFGQGPQPQHF
few	15	TRBV7-2	TRBJ2-7	TRBD2	TGTGCCAGCAGCTCCCAGCGGGGGGGCAAAGACGAGCAGTACTTC	CASSSQRGGKDEQYF
few	15	TRBV5-1	TRBJ1-4	TRBD1	TGCGCCAGCAGACAGACAGGGGCCACTAATGAAAAACTGTTTTTT	CASRQTGATNEKLFF
NA	16	TRBV5-4	TRBJ2-3	NA	TGTGCCAGCATAGTGCAGGGACCGGGAGGCACAGATACGCAGTATTTT	CASIVQGPGGTDTQYF
NA	16	TRBV7-6	TRBJ2-3	TRBD2	TGTGCCAGCAGCTTAATGGTTAGCGGGGGATCCGATACGCAGTATTTT	CASSLMVSGGSDTQYF
NA	12	TRBV7-9	TRBJ2-1	NA	TGTGCCAACCGGGACTCAAACAATGAGCAGTTCTTC	CANRDSNNEQFF
NA	15	TRBV9	TRBJ2-3	TRBD2	TGTGCCAGCAGCGGGACTAGCGGGAGCACAGATACGCAGTATTTT	CASSGTSGSTDTQYF